This note documents a single TCR beta chain sequence. The source of the sample is a study of blood T cell repertoires in COVID-19. Per the study methods: Reference gene primer amplification yielded estimated nucleated cell counts. Assay used: immunoSEQ multiplex PCR; TCRdb lists only in-frame clones, some missing. The DNA gave D and trimming, while V, J and clone size come from that table. Here the sample spans roughly 87,000 clones, less than 80% being singletons. The CDR3 has 16 residues. Germline assignment: CDR1 SGDLS and CDR2 YYNGEE. V lost 0 bases to trimming and J lost 6 bases; unmatched junction nucleotides: 9.

The chain has TRBV9 and TRBJ2-5, with 9 nucleotides matching TRBD1. This receptor was taken from a woman of 80 years or more with acute or convalescent COVID-19. Input material: peripheral blood. The CDR3 DNA is TGTGCCAGCAGCGTAGGACTTCGGGACAGGGACAAGACCCAGTACTTC. Amino acids: CASSVGLRDRDKTQYF.